Sequencing of this T cell receptor (beta chain) was carried out in a study of blood T cell repertoires in COVID-19 (dated by TCRdb to about 2020). Notes on the research overall: The collaborator samples originated in the United States, Italy and Spain and spanned the acute and convalescent phases of COVID-19. The sample metadata nearly always contained a de-identified subject ID, COVID-19 status, age in years and sex. The repertoires were made available in a free public database intended to serve as a resource for research on the immune response to SARS-CoV-2. Samples came from the ongoing ImmuneRACE study (first 160 participants) plus 1,254 subjects from 6 global collaborators. The dataset comprised deeply sampled blood TCRbeta repertoires from subjects exposed to, actively infected with, or recovered from COVID-19. The material from the prospective study consisted of cDNA or gDNA derived from T cells, B-cell-depleted T cells, or PBMCs. Where available, HLA class I and class II types were taken from metadata supplied by the sample provider and were not determined by assay-based typing. What the authors observed across the whole study: Clinical and demographic metadata were provided uncurated, with the amount varying by source and participant.

The CDR3 goes from the cysteine to the phenylalanine over 16 residues. The only DNA kept is the CDR3, 48 bases in frame from the first base. Per the germline V gene (reference sequence), SGHNT is the CDR1 and YYREEE is the CDR2. Relative to germline, V is 4 bases shorter and J is 0 bases shorter, with 14 bases between their ends. Collaborating institutions collected whole blood in K2EDTA tubes following their own protocols. For TCRbeta analysis, collaborator samples were shipped as frozen whole blood, as isolated PBMCs, or as DNA extracted from either sample type. TCRbeta CDR3 regions were amplified from genomic DNA by means of the immunoSEQ Assay, a bias-controlled multiplex PCR. As for the authors' bioinformatics: The number of nucleated cells in each sample was estimated from the amplification of reference gene primers within the assay. To quantify the absolute abundance of each unique TCRbeta CDR3 rearrangement, sequence reads were collapsed and filtered. Productive Simpson clonality was computed per sample as the square root of Simpson's diversity index over productive rearrangements. TCRdb limited this immuneACCESS table to in-frame rearrangements with V and J called. A share of clones is missing; checked studies link under half to unresolved V genes, and the rest is unexplained. That table gives V, J and clone size, and the DNA gave D and trimming. Within this sample are under 40,000 clones, with 86% of them counted one time only. Around 5% of the sample lies in the top ten.

Note on this clone: The specificity of this receptor is unknown. There are no base qualities to consult, and no much larger clone falls within one base.

The clonotype originates from a woman aged 80 or over with active or convalescent COVID-19. The chain was built from TRBV5-4 and TRBJ2-1; tentative D gene TRBD2, with 6 bases matching. Sequenced input: peripheral blood. Read as DNA, the sequence is TGTGCCAGCAGCCCGAAAGGAGGGAGCTCCTACAATGAGCAGTTCTTC. Translated, this is CASSPKGGSSYNEQFF.